These T cell receptor beta chains were read from a single sample in a study of T cells after somatic rescue of genetic block. Profiling relied on immunoSEQ multiplex PCR, and the TCRdb table lists in-frame clones only, not all of them. The sample lists about 120,000 clones; under 95% were seen once. Material: peripheral blood mononuclear cells (PBMCs). The origin of the receptors is a woman between 18 and 30 years old. The CDR3 runs from the conserved cysteine through the conserved F or W. The D gene is left open where the match is weak. A clone size is listed for some rows: how often the clone was seen (once, few, many), or a class if it is expanded.

V	D	J	size	DNA	CDR3
TRBV6-4	NA	TRBJ2-2	few	TGTGCCAGCAGTGAAGGGAACACCGGGGAGCTGTTTTTT	CASSEGNTGELFF
TRBV5-4	TRBD2	TRBJ2-5	NA	TGTGCCAGCAGCTTGGAGCGGGGGGGCCGGGAGACCCAGTACTTC	CASSLERGGRETQYF
TRBV7-5	NA	TRBJ1-2	NA	TGTGCCAGAAGCTCCTTGGGGGGACCCAACCTATCTTATGGCTACACCTTC	CARSSLGGPNLSYGYTF
TRBV19	NA	TRBJ1-5	NA	TGTGCCAGTTCAAAGGACGGGAATCAGCCCCAGCATTTT	CASSKDGNQPQHF
TRBV5-1	TRBD1	TRBJ2-1	once	TGCGCCAGCAGCTCGGGACAGGGCTGGGAGCAGTTCTTC	CASSSGQGWEQFF
TRBV4-2	TRBD2	TRBJ2-3	NA	TGTGCCAGCAGCCAAGAGATTAGCGGGGGCCCTACAGATACGCAGTATTTT	CASSQEISGGPTDTQYF
TRBV9	TRBD1	TRBJ1-2	few	TGTGCCAGCAGCGTAGGAGGGGGCGCAGGCCGGCATTATGGCTACACCTTC	CASSVGGGAGRHYGYTF
TRBV13	TRBD1	TRBJ1-3	NA	TGTGCCAGCAGCTTCAGGGGGTCTGGAAACACCATATATTTT	CASSFRGSGNTIYF
TRBV2	TRBD1	TRBJ1-1	NA	TGTGCCAGCGGGAAAGACAGGGCTCGTACTGAAGCTTTCTTT	CASGKDRARTEAFF
TRBV11-1	NA	TRBJ2-1	NA	TGTGCCAGCAGCCTTGGAGCGTACAATGAGCAGTTCTTC	CASSLGAYNEQFF
TRBV6-1	NA	TRBJ1-1	NA	TGTGCCAGCAGCGTCGTTCGTCAGAACACTGAAGCTTTCTTT	CASSVVRQNTEAFF
TRBV7-2	NA	TRBJ1-5	NA	TGTGCCAGCAGCCCCAACAGGGTCGTTGGAAGTCAGCCCCAGCATTTT	CASSPNRVVGSQPQHF
TRBV5-1	NA	TRBJ2-3	NA	TGCGCCAGCAGCTTGGGCGGGAACGCAGATACGCAGTATTTT	CASSLGGNADTQYF
TRBV30	TRBD1	TRBJ1-2	NA	TGTGCCTGGAAGGACAGGCTCTATGGCTACACCTTC	CAWKDRLYGYTF
TRBV19	NA	TRBJ1-3	NA	TGTGCCAGTAGAGGACTGAACCTAGATGGAAACACCATATATTTT	CASRGLNLDGNTIYF
TRBV30	NA	TRBJ1-5	NA	TGTGCCTGGAGTGTGGATCTAAGCAATCAGCCCCAGCATTTT	CAWSVDLSNQPQHF
TRBV18	TRBD1	TRBJ1-2	NA	TGTGCCAGCTCACCTCTAACAGGGGGCGGGCCTGACTATGGCTACACCTTC	CASSPLTGGGPDYGYTF
TRBV5-4	NA	TRBJ2-7	NA	TGTGCCAGCAGCTCCATCGCTAGCGTCTACGAGCAGTACTTC	CASSSIASVYEQYF
TRBV5-1	TRBD1	TRBJ2-7	NA	TGCGCCAGCAGCTTGGACCCGGACAGGATTTACGAGCAGTACTTC	CASSLDPDRIYEQYF
TRBV5-1	TRBD1	TRBJ2-5	NA	TGCGCCAGCAGCCCGAGTGGACAGGGACACGAGACCCAGTACTTC	CASSPSGQGHETQYF
TRBV28	NA	TRBJ2-2	NA	TGTGCCAGCGCCCTCGGGACCGGGGAGCTGTTTTTT	CASALGTGELFF
TRBV28	TRBD1	TRBJ2-7	NA	TGTGCCAGCAGTATACCGGGACAGATCTACGAGCAGTACTTC	CASSIPGQIYEQYF
TRBV6-5	NA	TRBJ1-1	NA	TGTGCCAGCAGTTACAGCCGGGCCGTGACTGAAGCTTTCTTT	CASSYSRAVTEAFF
TRBV4-1	NA	TRBJ1-5	many	TGCGCCAGCAGCCAAGACAGAACTAGCAATCAGCCCCAGCATTTT	CASSQDRTSNQPQHF
TRBV9	NA	TRBJ2-1	NA	TGTGCCAGCAGCGTAGATCTCCGGCCAGGGTCAGAGCAGTTCTTC	CASSVDLRPGSEQFF
TRBV29-1	NA	TRBJ2-1	NA	TGCAGCGTTGAAGAGGGAGGGGGGGAGTTCTTC	CSVEEGGGEFF
TRBV6-5	TRBD1	TRBJ1-6	NA	TGTGCCAGTGGACAGGGAGGAAATTCACCCCTCCACTTT	CASGQGGNSPLHF
TRBV7-7	NA	TRBJ2-2	NA	TGTGCCAGCAGCTTAGGGGGGAACACCGGGGAGCTGTTTTTT	CASSLGGNTGELFF
TRBV7-8	TRBD1	TRBJ1-2	NA	TGTGCCAGCAGCTTAGGTACAGGGGGGGCCTATGGCTACACCTTC	CASSLGTGGAYGYTF
TRBV30	TRBD1	TRBJ1-4	NA	TGTGCCTGGAGTCCGGGACAGGGCTATGAAAAACTGTTTTTT	CAWSPGQGYEKLFF
TRBV30	NA	TRBJ1-4	NA	TGTGCCTGGAGTACCCAAGATGAAAAACTGTTTTTT	CAWSTQDEKLFF
TRBV5-1	TRBD2	TRBJ2-1	NA	TGCGCCAGCAGCTTGAGAGGGACTAGCGGAATTTACAATGAGCAGTTCTTC	CASSLRGTSGIYNEQFF
TRBV5-1	NA	TRBJ1-1	NA	TGCGCCAGCCACCTTGGACAGCTGAACACTGAAGCTTTCTTT	CASHLGQLNTEAFF
TRBV5-1	TRBD2	TRBJ2-1	NA	TGCGCCAGCAGCTTTGCCCCCGGGACTAGCGGTAATGAGCAGTTCTTC	CASSFAPGTSGNEQFF
TRBV9	NA	TRBJ1-1	NA	TGTGCCAGCAGATCCCCCCGGGTTGAAGCTTTCTTT	CASRSPRVEAFF
TRBV11-2	TRBD1	TRBJ1-1	NA	TGTGCCAGCAGCTTAAATCTGGACAGGGGAAGTGAAGCTTTCTTT	CASSLNLDRGSEAFF
TRBV4-3	TRBD2	TRBJ2-3	once	TGCGCCAGCAGCCAAGTATTCCCGGGACTAGCGGAGGGAGGAGATACGCAGTATTTT	CASSQVFPGLAEGGDTQYF
TRBV5-4	NA	TRBJ1-6	NA	TGTGCCAGCAGCTTGGACAGGGCGGCCAATTCACCCCTCCACTTT	CASSLDRAANSPLHF
TRBV4-2	NA	TRBJ1-5	NA	TGTGCCAGCAGCCTTTATACTCCAGGGGCCAATCAGCCCCAGCATTTT	CASSLYTPGANQPQHF
TRBV5-1	NA	TRBJ2-2	NA	TGCGCCAGCAGCTTGGGGGAGACCGGGGAGCTGTTTTTT	CASSLGETGELFF
TRBV4-1	NA	TRBJ1-3	NA	TGCGCCAGCAGCCAAGGACACAGCTCTGGAAACACCATATATTTT	CASSQGHSSGNTIYF
TRBV6-5	NA	TRBJ2-7	NA	TGTGCCAGCAGTTACTCGTCGGACAGTGCCTACGAGCAGTACTTC	CASSYSSDSAYEQYF
TRBV4-1	NA	TRBJ2-1	NA	TGCGCCAGCAGCCAAGGCAGCCAGGGGTCCTACAATGAGCAGTTCTTC	CASSQGSQGSYNEQFF
TRBV18	NA	TRBJ1-4	NA	TGTGCCAGCTCACTCAAAACCAAAGCGGCAACTAATGAAAAACTGTTTTTT	CASSLKTKAATNEKLFF